A selection of T cell receptor beta chains follows, all from one sample in a study of T-cell memory formation after mild COVID-19. TCRdb itself ran the 5' RACE reads through MiXCR, one entry per CDR3 protein. The repertoire holds about 57,000 distinct CDR3 sequences, with more than 10% as singletons. The sample consisted of PBMCs or a T cell subset sorted from them (not recorded which). Receptor source: a young man who had mild COVID-19 (a few samples of this study predate the infection). Cell type and time point are not known. Each CDR3 is given with its conserved first and last residue. The order of the fields is V gene, D gene, clone size, J gene, CDR3 DNA, CDR3 protein. A D gene is named only where the DNA matches it firmly. For some rows the clone size is stated as once, few or many, or as a class when expanded; others skip it.

v_call: TRBV7-2; d_call: TRBD2; clone_size: large; j_call: TRBJ2-5; cdr3_nt: TGTGCCAGCAGCGGGAAGGGACTAGCGGGAGAGACCCAGTACTTC; cdr3_aa: CASSGKGLAGETQYF
v_call: TRBV12-3/TRBV12-4; d_call: TRBD1; clone_size: many; j_call: TRBJ2-2; cdr3_nt: TGTGCCAGCAAACAGGGGCGCACCGGGGAGCTGTTTTTT; cdr3_aa: CASKQGRTGELFF
v_call: TRBV6-4; d_call: NA; clone_size: few; j_call: TRBJ1-5; cdr3_nt: TGTGCCAGCAGTGATCGGCCCAATCAGCCCCAGCATTTT; cdr3_aa: CASSDRPNQPQHF
v_call: TRBV20-1; d_call: TRBD2; clone_size: many; j_call: TRBJ2-1; cdr3_nt: TGCAGTGCTAGAGATCTGACGGGGGGGAGATACAATGAGCAGTTCTTC; cdr3_aa: CSARDLTGGRYNEQFF
v_call: TRBV9; d_call: TRBD1; clone_size: NA; j_call: TRBJ1-4; cdr3_nt: TGTGCCAGCAGCGTAGTGGGACAGGTGATCCGGGGTGAAAAACTGTTTTTT; cdr3_aa: CASSVVGQVIRGEKLFF
v_call: TRBV7-2; d_call: NA; clone_size: many; j_call: TRBJ2-7; cdr3_nt: TGTGCCAGCAGCCGAGACCGGGGGCCCTACGAGCAGTACTTC; cdr3_aa: CASSRDRGPYEQYF
v_call: TRBV20-1; d_call: TRBD1; clone_size: few; j_call: TRBJ2-7; cdr3_nt: TGCAGTGCGGATCGGACAGGGAACGAGCAGTACTTC; cdr3_aa: CSADRTGNEQYF
v_call: TRBV7-2; d_call: NA; clone_size: NA; j_call: TRBJ2-1; cdr3_nt: TGTGCCAGCAGCCCGGGGACCCTCAATGAGCAGTTCTTC; cdr3_aa: CASSPGTLNEQFF
v_call: TRBV4-3; d_call: NA; clone_size: few; j_call: TRBJ1-2; cdr3_nt: TGCGCCAGCAGCCAGGGTCGGGACGCGAGCTATGGCTACACCTTC; cdr3_aa: CASSQGRDASYGYTF
v_call: TRBV7-2; d_call: TRBD1; clone_size: NA; j_call: TRBJ1-1; cdr3_nt: TGTGCCAGCAGTTTAGCCGGGACAGGGGTAACTGAAGCTTTCTTT; cdr3_aa: CASSLAGTGVTEAFF
v_call: TRBV6-2/TRBV6-3; d_call: TRBD2; clone_size: NA; j_call: TRBJ2-3; cdr3_nt: TGTGCCAGCATCAGAGCGGGGGTATCAGATACGCAGTATTTT; cdr3_aa: CASIRAGVSDTQYF
v_call: TRBV29-1; d_call: TRBD1; clone_size: NA; j_call: TRBJ1-2; cdr3_nt: TGCAGCGCTGACCCCCAACAGGGGGCGGGCTACACCTTC; cdr3_aa: CSADPQQGAGYTF